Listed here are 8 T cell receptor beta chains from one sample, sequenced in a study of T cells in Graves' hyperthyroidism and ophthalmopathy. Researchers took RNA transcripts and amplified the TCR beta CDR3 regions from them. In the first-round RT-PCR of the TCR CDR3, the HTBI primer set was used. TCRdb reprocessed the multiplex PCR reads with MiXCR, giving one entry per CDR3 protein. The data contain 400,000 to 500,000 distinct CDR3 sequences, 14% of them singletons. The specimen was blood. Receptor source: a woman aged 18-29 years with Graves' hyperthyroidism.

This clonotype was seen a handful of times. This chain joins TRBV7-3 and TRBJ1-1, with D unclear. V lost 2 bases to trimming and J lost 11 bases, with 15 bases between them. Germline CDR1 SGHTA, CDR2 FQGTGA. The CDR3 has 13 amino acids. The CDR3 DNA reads TGTGCCAGCAGCTTATACCCTACGGGTTGGGCTTTCTTT. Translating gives CASSLYPTGWAFF.

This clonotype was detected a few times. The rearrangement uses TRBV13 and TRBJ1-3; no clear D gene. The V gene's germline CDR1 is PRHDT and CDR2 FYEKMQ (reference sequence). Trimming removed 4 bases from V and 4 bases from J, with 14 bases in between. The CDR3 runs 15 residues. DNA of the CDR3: TGTGCCAGCAGCTCCTTTGATTTCTTCGGAAACACCATATATTTT. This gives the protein CASSSFDFFGNTIYF.

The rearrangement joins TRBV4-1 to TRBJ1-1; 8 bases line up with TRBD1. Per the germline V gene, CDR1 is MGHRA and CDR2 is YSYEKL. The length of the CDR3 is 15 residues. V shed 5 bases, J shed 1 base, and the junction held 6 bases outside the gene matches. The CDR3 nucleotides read TGCGCCAGCAGCTTGCCCGGGACAGGGAACACTGAAGCTTTCTTT. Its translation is CASSLPGTGNTEAFF.

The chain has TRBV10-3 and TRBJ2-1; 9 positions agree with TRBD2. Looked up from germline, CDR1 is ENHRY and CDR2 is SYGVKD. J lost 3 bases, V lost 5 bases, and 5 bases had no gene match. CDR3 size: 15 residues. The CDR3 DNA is TGTGCCATCAGTACTCTGACTAGCGGCTACAATGAGCAGTTCTTC. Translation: CAISTLTSGYNEQFF.

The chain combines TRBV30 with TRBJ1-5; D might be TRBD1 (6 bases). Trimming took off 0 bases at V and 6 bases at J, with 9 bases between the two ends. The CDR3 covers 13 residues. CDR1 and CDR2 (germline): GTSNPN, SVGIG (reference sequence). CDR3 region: CAWSVGGGQPQHF. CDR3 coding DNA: TGTGCCTGGAGTGTAGGGGGGGGTCAGCCCCAGCATTTT.

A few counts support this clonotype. CDR3: CASSYKPVNYGYTF. The CDR3 DNA sequence: TGTGCCAGCAGTTATAAGCCAGTAAACTATGGCTACACCTTC. V is TRBV12-3 or TRBV12-4 and J is TRBJ1-2, with D uncertain. Deletions cut 4 bases from V and 2 bases from J, with 11 bases between. The CDR3 consists of 14 residues.

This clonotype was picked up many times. CDR3 loop: CASSADGGQAAYGYTF. CDR3 nucleotide sequence: TGTGCCAGCAGCGCCGATGGGGGACAGGCAGCATATGGCTACACCTTC. The genes are TRBV7-3 and TRBJ1-2, with 8 bases aligning to TRBD1. This CDR3 is built from 16 residues. V shed 5 bases and J 5 bases; nucleotides not matched to a gene: 13. CDR1 is SGHTA and CDR2 is FQGTGA in the germline V gene.

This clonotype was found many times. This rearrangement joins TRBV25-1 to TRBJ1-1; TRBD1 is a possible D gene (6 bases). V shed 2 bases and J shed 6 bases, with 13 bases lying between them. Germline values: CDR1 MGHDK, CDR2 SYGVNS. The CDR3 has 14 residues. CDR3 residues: CASSEVRGAAEAFF. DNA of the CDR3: TGTGCCAGCAGTGAAGTCAGGGGAGCCGCTGAAGCTTTCTTT.